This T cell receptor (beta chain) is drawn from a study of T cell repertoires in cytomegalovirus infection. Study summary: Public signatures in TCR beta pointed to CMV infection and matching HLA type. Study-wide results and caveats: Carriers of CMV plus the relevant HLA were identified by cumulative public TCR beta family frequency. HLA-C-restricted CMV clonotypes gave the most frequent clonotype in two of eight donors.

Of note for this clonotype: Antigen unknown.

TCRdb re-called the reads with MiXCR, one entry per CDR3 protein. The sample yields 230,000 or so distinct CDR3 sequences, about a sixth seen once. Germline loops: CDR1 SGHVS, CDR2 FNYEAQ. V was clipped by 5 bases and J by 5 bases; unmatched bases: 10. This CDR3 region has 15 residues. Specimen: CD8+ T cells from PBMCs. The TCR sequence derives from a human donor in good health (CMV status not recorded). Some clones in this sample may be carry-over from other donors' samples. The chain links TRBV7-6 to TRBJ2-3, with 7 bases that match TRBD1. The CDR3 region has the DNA TGTGCCAGCAGCCCGACAGGGTCCTACATAGATACGCAGTATTTT. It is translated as CASSPTGSYIDTQYF.